Each of the 2 T cell receptor beta chains below was sequenced from the same sample in a study of OX40 agonist ivuxolimab in advanced cancers. The repertoire was sequenced with immunoSEQ multiplex PCR; TCRdb's copy has only in-frame clones and lacks some. The table lists under 70,000 clones, approximately 90% of them singletons. The specimen comprised CD4+ or CD8+ T cells sorted from blood, sampled in a trial of the OX40 agonist ivuxolimab. Source of these receptors: an adult with an advanced solid tumor such as melanoma, head and neck, liver or kidney cancer.

This chain uses TRBV4-3 with TRBJ2-3; 11 bases agree with TRBD2. The CDR3 is 17 amino acids. Germline CDR1 LGHNA, CDR2 YSLEER. The V and J ends lost 3 bases and 6 bases, in that order; junction bases with no gene match: 11. The CDR3 sequence: CASSQGLAEGFGDTQYF. The CDR3, as DNA: TGCGCCAGCAGCCAGGGACTAGCGGAGGGGTTTGGGGATACGCAGTATTTT.

This clone was recorded only once. This rearrangement joins TRBV12-5 to TRBJ2-2; D remains unclear. This CDR3 region has 12 residues. Germline CDR1 and CDR2: LGHNT and FRNRAP. V shed 2 bases and J shed 7 bases, with 5 bases lying between them. DNA for the CDR3: TGTGCTAGTGGTTTGTCGGGCGGGGAGCTGTTTTTT. This sequence encodes CASGLSGGELFF.